This TCR beta chain is drawn from a study of T-cell reconstitution after alpha-beta-depleted transplantation in children. Study-wide results and limits: Newly produced T cells mostly accounted for T-cell counts and diversity one year post-transplant.

The table lists this clonotype with many counts. The antigen is unknown. CDR1 and CDR2 (germline): DFQATT, SNEGSKA (reference sequence). The CDR3 runs 14 residues. With 2 bases removed from V and 5 bases from J, the gap between germline ends came to 15 bases. A library of TCRbeta sequences, prepared with unique molecular identifiers, was generated. TCRdb reprocessed the PCR reads via MiXCR and lists one record per CDR3 protein. The sample yields a few hundred thousand distinct CDR3 sequences, approximately 13% seen once. The TCR was taken from a male patient between 5 and 17 years old who had a stem cell transplant for acute myeloid leukemia, so the T cells may come from the graft donor. The material was PBMCs, mostly from graft donor cells, obtained 360 days after TCRalphabeta/CD19-depleted stem cell transplant. The rearrangement links TRBV20-1 to TRBJ2-5; D call uncertain. In nucleotides, the CDR3 is TGCAGTGCTAGACTTAGCTCAATGGCGGAGACCCAGTACTTC. It specifies CSARLSSMAETQYF.